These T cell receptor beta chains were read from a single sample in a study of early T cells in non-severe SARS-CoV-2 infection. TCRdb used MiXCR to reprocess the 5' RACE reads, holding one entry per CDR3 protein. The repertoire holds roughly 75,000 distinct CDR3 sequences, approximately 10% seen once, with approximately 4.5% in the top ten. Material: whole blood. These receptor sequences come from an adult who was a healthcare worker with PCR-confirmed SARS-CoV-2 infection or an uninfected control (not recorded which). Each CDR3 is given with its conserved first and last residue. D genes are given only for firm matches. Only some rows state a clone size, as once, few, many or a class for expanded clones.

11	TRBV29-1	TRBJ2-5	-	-	TGCAGCGAAGGCAGGCAAGAGACCCAGTACTTC	CSEGRQETQYF
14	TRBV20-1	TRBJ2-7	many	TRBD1	TGCAGTGCTACACCCGACAGGGGGACCTACGAGCAGTACTTC	CSATPDRGTYEQYF
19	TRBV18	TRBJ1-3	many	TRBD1	TGTGCCAGCTCACCAGGGACAGGGATCCATAAGAGCTCTGGAAACACCATATATTTT	CASSPGTGIHKSSGNTIYF
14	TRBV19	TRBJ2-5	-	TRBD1	TGTGCCAGCCGGGACAGGGGAAACCAAGAGACCCAGTACTTC	CASRDRGNQETQYF
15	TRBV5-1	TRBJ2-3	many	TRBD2	TGCGCCAGCAGCTCCCTCGCGGGGGGCACAGATACGCAGTATTTT	CASSSLAGGTDTQYF
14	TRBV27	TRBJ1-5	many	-	TGTGCCAGCAGTCAGGACCGAGGATATCAGCCCCAGCATTTT	CASSQDRGYQPQHF
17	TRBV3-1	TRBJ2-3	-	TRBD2	TGTGCCAGCAGCCAACGTCCCGGGAGCGGGGGGGCCGGTACGCAGTATTTT	CASSQRPGSGGAGTQYF
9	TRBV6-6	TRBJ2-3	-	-	TGTGCCAGCGGGGGTACGCAGTATTTT	CASGGTQYF
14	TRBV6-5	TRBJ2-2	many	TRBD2	TGTGCCAGCAGGCCCGGGACTAGCGCCGGGGAGCTGTTTTTT	CASRPGTSAGELFF
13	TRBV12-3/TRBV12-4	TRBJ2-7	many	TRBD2	TGTGCCAGCAGCCCAGCGGGGGCCTACGAGCAGTACTTC	CASSPAGAYEQYF
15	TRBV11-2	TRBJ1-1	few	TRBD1	TGTGCCAGCAGCCCCCGGACAGGGGGGAACACTGAAGCTTTCTTT	CASSPRTGGNTEAFF
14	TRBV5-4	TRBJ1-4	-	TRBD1	TGTGCCAGCAGCTGGGACGGGACAGATGAAAAACTGTTTTTT	CASSWDGTDEKLFF
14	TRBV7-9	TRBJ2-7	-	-	TGTGCCAGCAGCGGAGACCTTAGTGCGGGCGAGCAGTACTTC	CASSGDLSAGEQYF
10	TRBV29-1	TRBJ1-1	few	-	TGCAGCGCCGTGAACACTGAAGCTTTCTTT	CSAVNTEAFF
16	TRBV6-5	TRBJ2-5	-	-	TGTGCCAGCAGTTATTGGGGGCGATCTTTGGGAGAGACCCAGTACTTC	CASSYWGRSLGETQYF
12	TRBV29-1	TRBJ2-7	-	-	TGCAGCGTCCCCCCTCGGGGCTACGAGCAGTACTTC	CSVPPRGYEQYF
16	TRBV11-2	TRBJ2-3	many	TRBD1	TGTGCCAGCAGCTTGATATGGGACAGGGGGCAAGATACGCAGTATTTT	CASSLIWDRGQDTQYF
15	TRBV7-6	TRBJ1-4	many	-	TGTGCCAGCAGCTCTAGCAGACCCCTGAGTGAAAAACTGTTTTTT	CASSSSRPLSEKLFF
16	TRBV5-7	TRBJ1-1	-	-	TGTGCCAGCAGCTTGGTCGCAGGATTTTTGAACACTGAAGCTTTCTTT	CASSLVAGFLNTEAFF
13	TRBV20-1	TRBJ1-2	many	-	TGCAGTGCTGCACTCACAGGGTGGAGTGGCTACACCTTC	CSAALTGWSGYTF
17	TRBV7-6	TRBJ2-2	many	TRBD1	TGTGCCAGCAGCTTAGACCTAGGACAGGGTGAGACCGGGGAGCTGTTTTTT	CASSLDLGQGETGELFF
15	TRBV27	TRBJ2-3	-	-	TGTGCCAGCAGCTCCCGACAGTCTAGCACAGATACGCAGTATTTT	CASSSRQSSTDTQYF
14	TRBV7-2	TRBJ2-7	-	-	TGTGCCAGCAGCTTCGGGGGTGAGCCCTACGAGCAGTACTTC	CASSFGGEPYEQYF
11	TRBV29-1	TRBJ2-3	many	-	TGCAGCGTTCTTAGCACAGATACGCAGTATTTT	CSVLSTDTQYF
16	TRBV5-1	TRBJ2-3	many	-	TGCGCCAGCAGCTTGGTCGCGGGGTTACACACAGATACGCAGTATTTT	CASSLVAGLHTDTQYF
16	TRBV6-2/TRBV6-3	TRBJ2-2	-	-	TGTGCCAGCTCCCCCCCTGGTGAGGGGGTCACCGGGGAGCTGTTTTTT	CASSPPGEGVTGELFF
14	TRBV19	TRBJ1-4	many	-	TGTGCCAGTACCGGACGGACAAGCGGTGAAAAACTGTTTTTT	CASTGRTSGEKLFF